Listed here are 9 T cell receptor beta chains from one sample, sequenced in a study of control samples from healthy donors and cancer patients. Some clones are missing from TCRdb's copy, which holds only in-frame ones; the method was immunoSEQ multiplex PCR. The sample lists 170,000 or so clones, roughly 94% seen once, with around 1.5% in the top ten. The sequencing input was blood. The receptors shown here come from a woman between 18 and 29 years old in good health.

The rearrangement joins TRBV11-2 to TRBJ2-2; D is unresolved. Trimming took 6 bases from V and 3 from J, leaving 2 bases between them. There are 11 residues in the CDR3. In germline, CDR1 is SGHAT, CDR2 FQNNGV. CDR3 sequence (DNA): TGTGCCAGCAGTTACACCGGGGAGCTGTTTTTT. As protein: CASSYTGELFF.

J is TRBJ1-6 and V is TRBV11-3; tentatively, D is TRBD1 (5 bases). The CDR3 runs 14 residues. The germline CDR1 and CDR2 sequences are SGHNT and YENEEA. Trimming left V 3 bases short and J 13 bases short, with 16 bases between. CDR3 sequence (DNA): TGTGCCAGCAGCTTCCACCTGGGGGGATCGCCCCTCCACTTT. Its translation is CASSFHLGGSPLHF.

The chain links TRBV19 to TRBJ1-1, with 8 bases aligning to TRBD1. Germline CDR1 reads LNHDA; CDR2 reads SQIVND (reference sequence). Trimming took 5 bases from V and 1 from J; bases not matched to a gene: 6. This CDR3 region has 15 residues. CDR3 nucleotides: TGTGCCAGTAGTCCTTGGACAGGGCAGAACACTGAAGCTTTCTTT. This translates into CASSPWTGQNTEAFF.

The V and J genes are TRBV12-3 or TRBV12-4 and TRBJ1-6; the D gene is possibly TRBD1 (5 bases). V lost 10 bases and J lost 8, with 15 bases in between. CDR3 length: 13 residues. CDR3 amino acids: CATSRGIDSPLHF. CDR3 nucleotides: TGTGCCACCTCGCGGGGGATAGATTCACCCCTCCACTTT.

This chain uses TRBV9 with TRBJ2-1, with D unclear. Trimming cost V 0 bases and J 0 bases, with 7 bases left between them. CDR1 and CDR2 from the germline V gene are SGDLS and YYNGEE. The CDR3 runs 15 residues. The CDR3 spells CASSVGESSYNEQFF. The CDR3 DNA reads as TGTGCCAGCAGCGTAGGAGAAAGCTCCTACAATGAGCAGTTCTTC.

The chain couples TRBV18 to TRBJ1-5; 12 bases align to TRBD1. Trimming removed 3 bases from V and 3 bases from J; junction bases left unmatched: 0. This CDR3 has 15 amino acids. The germline gives CDR1 KGHSH, CDR2 LQKENI. The CDR3, as DNA: TGTGCCAGCTCACCGGGACAGGGGGCCAATCAGCCCCAGCATTTT. It yields the protein CASSPGQGANQPQHF.

The gene calls are TRBV5-1 and TRBJ1-1; 8 bases fit TRBD1. The CDR3 is made up of 15 amino acids. V shed 4 bases, J shed 1 base, and the junction held 6 bases outside the gene matches. CDR1 and CDR2 (germline): SGHRS, YFSETQ. The CDR3, as DNA: TGCGCCAGCAGCCCTAAGACAGGGGCGAACACTGAAGCTTTCTTT. As protein: CASSPKTGANTEAFF.

This clone was seen a few times. The chain couples TRBV19 to TRBJ1-4; D might be TRBD1 (5 bases). The V gene's germline CDR1 is LNHDA and CDR2 SQIVND (reference sequence). V lost 10 bases and J 4 bases, leaving 16 bases between the germline ends. This CDR3 has 14 amino acids. In nucleotides, the CDR3 is TGTGCCACCTCACGTGGAGGGGTTAATGAAAAACTGTTTTTT. The encoded protein is CATSRGGVNEKLFF. The full variable domain, in which reference TRBV19 and TRBJ1-4 provide the parts outside the CDR3, is DGGITQSPKYLFRKEGQNVTLSCEQNLNHDAMYWYRQDPGQGLRLIYYSQIVNDFQKGDIAEGYSVSREKKESFPLTVTSAQKNPTAFYLCATSRGGVNEKLFFGSGTQLSVL.

The V call is TRBV19, the J call TRBJ1-4; the D gene is possibly TRBD1 (6 bases). Trimming left V 3 bases short and J 11 bases short, with 19 bases between. Germline V gene data show CDR1 as LNHDA and CDR2 as SQIVND (reference sequence). The CDR3 spans 15 residues. This CDR3 reads CASSINREGDGKLFF. Written as DNA, the CDR3 is TGTGCCAGTAGTATTAACAGGGAAGGGGATGGGAAACTGTTTTTT.